The T cell receptor (beta chain) described here comes from a study of STAT5B mutations in CD4+ large granular lymphocyte leukemia. The V end lost 3 bases, the J end lost 2 bases, and 16 bases lay between the germline ends. The CDR3 loop spans 16 amino acids. Germline assignment: CDR1 LGHNT and CDR2 FRNRAP. TCRdb's copy holds only in-frame clones and misses some; the assay was immunoSEQ multiplex PCR. Here the sample spans more than 30,000 clones, roughly 65% being singletons. Sequenced: CD4+ T cells from blood buffy coats. The clonotype was recovered from a human donor in good health. The gene calls are TRBV12-5 and TRBJ1-1; D gene unclear. The CDR3 region has the DNA TGTGCTAGTGGTTTCATTTTTGGTGGGGTCAACACTGAAGCTTTCTTT. Amino acids: CASGFIFGGVNTEAFF. The variable domain in full, with the rest retrieved from reference TRBV12-5 and TRBJ1-1, is DARVTQTPRHKVTEMGQEVTMRCQPILGHNTVFWYRQTMMQGLELLAYFRNRAPLDDSGMPKDRFSAEMPDATLATLKIQPSEPRDSAVYFCASGFIFGGVNTEAFFGQGTRLTVV.